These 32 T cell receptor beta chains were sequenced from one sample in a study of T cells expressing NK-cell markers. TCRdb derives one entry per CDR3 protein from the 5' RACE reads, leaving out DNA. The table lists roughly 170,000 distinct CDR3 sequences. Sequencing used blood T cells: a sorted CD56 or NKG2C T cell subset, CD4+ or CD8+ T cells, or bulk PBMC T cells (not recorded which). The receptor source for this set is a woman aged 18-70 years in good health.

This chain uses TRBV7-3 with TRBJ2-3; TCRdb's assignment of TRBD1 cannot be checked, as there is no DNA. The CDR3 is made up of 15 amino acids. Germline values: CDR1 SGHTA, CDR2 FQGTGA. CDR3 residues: CASSPGGGFSDTQYF.

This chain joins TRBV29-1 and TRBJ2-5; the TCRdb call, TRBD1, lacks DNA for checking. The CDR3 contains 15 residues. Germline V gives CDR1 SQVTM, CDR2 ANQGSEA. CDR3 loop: CSVDLYSRGQETQYF.

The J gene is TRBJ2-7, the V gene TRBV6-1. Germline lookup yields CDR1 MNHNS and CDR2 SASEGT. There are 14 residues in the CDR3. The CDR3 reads CASSKATGVYEQYF.

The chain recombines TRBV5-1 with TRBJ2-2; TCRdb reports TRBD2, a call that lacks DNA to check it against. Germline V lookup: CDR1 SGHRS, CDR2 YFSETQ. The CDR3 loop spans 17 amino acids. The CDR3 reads CASSPEGLLRITGELFF.

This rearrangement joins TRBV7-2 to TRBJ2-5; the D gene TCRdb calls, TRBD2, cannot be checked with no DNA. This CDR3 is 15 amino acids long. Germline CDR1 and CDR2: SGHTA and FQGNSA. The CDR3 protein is CASIELAGGLQTQYF.

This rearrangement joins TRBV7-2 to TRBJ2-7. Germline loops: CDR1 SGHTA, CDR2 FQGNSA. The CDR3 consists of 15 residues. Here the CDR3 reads CASSLVATPTYEQYF.

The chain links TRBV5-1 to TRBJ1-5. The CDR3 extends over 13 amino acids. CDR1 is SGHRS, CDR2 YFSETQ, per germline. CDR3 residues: CASSLAMYQPQHF.

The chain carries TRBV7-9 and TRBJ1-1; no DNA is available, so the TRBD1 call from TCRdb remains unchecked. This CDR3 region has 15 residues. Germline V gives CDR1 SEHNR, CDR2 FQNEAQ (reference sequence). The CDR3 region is CASSPLRNSNTEAFF.

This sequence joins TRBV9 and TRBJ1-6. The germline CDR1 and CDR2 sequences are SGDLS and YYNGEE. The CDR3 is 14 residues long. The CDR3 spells CASSVVDSNSPLHF.

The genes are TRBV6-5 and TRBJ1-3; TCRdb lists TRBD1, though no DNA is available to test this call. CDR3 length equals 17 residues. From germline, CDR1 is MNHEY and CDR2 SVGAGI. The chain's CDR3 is CASSLSGAIDPGNTIYF.

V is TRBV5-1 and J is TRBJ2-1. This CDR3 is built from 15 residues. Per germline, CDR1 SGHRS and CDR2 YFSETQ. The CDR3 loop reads CASSIAGSSYNEQFF.

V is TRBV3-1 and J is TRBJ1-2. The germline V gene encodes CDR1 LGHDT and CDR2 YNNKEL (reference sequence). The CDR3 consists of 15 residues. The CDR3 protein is CASSQDIRGNYGYTF.

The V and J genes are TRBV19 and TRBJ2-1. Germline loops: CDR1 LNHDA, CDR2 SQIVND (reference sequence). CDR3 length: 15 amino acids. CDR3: CASSIGGRAYNEQFF.

CDR3 in amino acids: CASSLQGSEKLFF. The rearrangement links TRBV5-1 to TRBJ1-4; no DNA is available, so the TRBD1 call from TCRdb remains unchecked. Germline CDR1 reads SGHRS; CDR2 reads YFSETQ. The CDR3 is made up of 13 amino acids. The full variable domain, its missing parts supplied by reference TRBV5-1 and TRBJ1-4, is KAGVTQTPRYLIKTRGQQVTLSCSPISGHRSVSWYQQTPGQGLQFLFEYFSETQRNKGNFPGRFSGRQFSNSRSEMNVSTLELGDSALYLCASSLQGSEKLFFGSGTQLSVL.

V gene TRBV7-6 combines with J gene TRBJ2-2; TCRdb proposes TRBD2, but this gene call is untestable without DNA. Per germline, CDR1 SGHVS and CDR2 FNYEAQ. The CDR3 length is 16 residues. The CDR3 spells CASSLASGSMTGELFF.

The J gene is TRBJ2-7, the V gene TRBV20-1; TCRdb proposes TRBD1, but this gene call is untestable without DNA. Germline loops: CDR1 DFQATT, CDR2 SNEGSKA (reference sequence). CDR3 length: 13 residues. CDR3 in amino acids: CSAPGQGSFEQYF.

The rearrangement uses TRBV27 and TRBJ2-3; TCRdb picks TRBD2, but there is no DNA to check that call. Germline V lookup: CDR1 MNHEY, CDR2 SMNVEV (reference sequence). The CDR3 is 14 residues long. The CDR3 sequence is CAILPRPPTDTQYF.

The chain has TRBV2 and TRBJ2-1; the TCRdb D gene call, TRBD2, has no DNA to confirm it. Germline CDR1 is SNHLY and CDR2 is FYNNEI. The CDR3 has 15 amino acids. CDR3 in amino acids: CASSPGTSNYNEQFF.

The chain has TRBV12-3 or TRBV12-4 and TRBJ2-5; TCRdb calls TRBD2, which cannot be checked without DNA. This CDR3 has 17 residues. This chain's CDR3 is CASSPGTSGAGLETQYF.

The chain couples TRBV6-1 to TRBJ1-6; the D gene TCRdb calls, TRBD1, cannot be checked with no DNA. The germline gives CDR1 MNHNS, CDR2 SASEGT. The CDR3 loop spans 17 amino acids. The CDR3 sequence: CASSTRRGARDNSPLHF.

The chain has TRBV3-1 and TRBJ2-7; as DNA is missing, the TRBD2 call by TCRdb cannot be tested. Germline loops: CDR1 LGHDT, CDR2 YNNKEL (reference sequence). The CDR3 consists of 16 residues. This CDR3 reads CASSQLLAGVVDEQYF.

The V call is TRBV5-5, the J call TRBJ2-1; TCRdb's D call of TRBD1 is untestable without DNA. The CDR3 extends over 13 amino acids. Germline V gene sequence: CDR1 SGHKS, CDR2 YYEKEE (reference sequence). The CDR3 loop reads CASSLETPDEQFF.

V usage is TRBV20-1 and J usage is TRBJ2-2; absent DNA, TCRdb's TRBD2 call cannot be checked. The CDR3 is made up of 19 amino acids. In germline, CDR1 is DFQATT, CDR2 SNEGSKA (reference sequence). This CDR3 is CSARDGGTSGRGPTGELFF.

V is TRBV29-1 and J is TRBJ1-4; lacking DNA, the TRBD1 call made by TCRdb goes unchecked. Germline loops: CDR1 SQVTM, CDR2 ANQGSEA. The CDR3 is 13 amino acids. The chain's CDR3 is CSAQTGAGEKLFF.

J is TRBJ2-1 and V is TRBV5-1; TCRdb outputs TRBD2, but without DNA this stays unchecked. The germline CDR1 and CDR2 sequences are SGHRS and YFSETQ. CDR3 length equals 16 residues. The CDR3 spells CASSINFPGYPNEQFF.

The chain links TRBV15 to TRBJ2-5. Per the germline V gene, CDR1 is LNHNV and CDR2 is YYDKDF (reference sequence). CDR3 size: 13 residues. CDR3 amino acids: CATSRDKRETQYF.

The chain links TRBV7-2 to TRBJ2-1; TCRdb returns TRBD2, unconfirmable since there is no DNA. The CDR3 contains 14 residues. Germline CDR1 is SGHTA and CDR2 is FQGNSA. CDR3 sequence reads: CASSLSSGVNEQFF.

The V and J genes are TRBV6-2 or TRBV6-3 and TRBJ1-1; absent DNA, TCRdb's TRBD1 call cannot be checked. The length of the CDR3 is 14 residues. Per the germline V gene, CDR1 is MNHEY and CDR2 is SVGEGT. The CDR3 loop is CASSARGLYTEAFF.

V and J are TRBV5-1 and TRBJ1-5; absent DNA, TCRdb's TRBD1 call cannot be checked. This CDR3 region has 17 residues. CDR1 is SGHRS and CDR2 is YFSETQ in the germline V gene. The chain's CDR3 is CASSCQGVRGTVQPQHF.

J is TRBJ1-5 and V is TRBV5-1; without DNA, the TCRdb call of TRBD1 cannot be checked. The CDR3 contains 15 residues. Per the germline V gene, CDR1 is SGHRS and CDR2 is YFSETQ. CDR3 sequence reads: CASSLGDPATPPQHF.

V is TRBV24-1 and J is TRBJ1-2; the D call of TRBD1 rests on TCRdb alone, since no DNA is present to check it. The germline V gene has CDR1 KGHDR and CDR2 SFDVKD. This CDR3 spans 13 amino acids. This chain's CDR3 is CATSDDRGLRYTF.

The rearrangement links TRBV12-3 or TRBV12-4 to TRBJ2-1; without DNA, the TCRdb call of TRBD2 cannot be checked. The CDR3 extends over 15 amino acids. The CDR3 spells CASSLGSGGINEQFF.